A selection of T cell receptor beta chains follows, all from one sample in a study of cytomegalovirus exposure and HLA in healthy donors. TCRdb's table, derived via immunoSEQ multiplex PCR, lists solely in-frame clones and lacks some. The sample yields 130,000 to 150,000 clones, roughly three quarters seen once. Sequenced input: PBMCs. The receptors were gathered from a man aged 18 to 30 in good health and CMV-seronegative. CDR3s include the opening cysteine and the closing phenylalanine or tryptophan. A D gene is named only where the DNA matches it firmly. Clone sizes are given selectively: once, few, many, or a class where the clone is expanded.

V	D	J	size	CDR3	DNA
TRBV29-1	TRBD1	TRBJ2-7	.	CSVTGTGLYEQYF	TGCAGCGTTACCGGGACAGGGCTCTACGAGCAGTACTTC
TRBV19	TRBD1	TRBJ2-7	few	CASSIEQGALYEQYF	TGTGCCAGTAGTATTGAACAGGGGGCTCTGTACGAGCAGTACTTC
TRBV27	TRBD1	TRBJ1-1	.	CASSLTGAMGNTEAFF	TGTGCCAGCAGTTTGACAGGGGCGATGGGGAACACTGAAGCTTTCTTT
TRBV5-6	TRBD1	TRBJ1-5	few	CASSLRDRGRAQDQPQHF	TGTGCCAGCAGCTTGCGGGACAGGGGGCGCGCCCAGGATCAGCCCCAGCATTTT
TRBV27	.	TRBJ2-6	few	CASTPRTNPGANVLTF	TGTGCCAGCACCCCCCGGACAAACCCTGGGGCCAACGTCCTGACTTTC
TRBV28	TRBD2	TRBJ2-7	.	CASSLFGGRGYEQYF	TGTGCCAGCAGTTTATTTGGAGGGAGGGGCTACGAGCAGTACTTC
TRBV16	TRBD1	TRBJ1-5	.	CASRGQFNQPQHF	TGTGCCAGCAGGGGACAGTTCAATCAGCCCCAGCATTTT
TRBV15	.	TRBJ2-3	.	CATSRDESTGIASTDTQYF	TGTGCCACCAGCAGAGATGAGTCAACGGGGATAGCTAGCACAGATACGCAGTATTTT
TRBV11-3	TRBD1	TRBJ1-4	.	CASSPGTGAIEKLFF	TGTGCCAGCAGCCCCGGGACAGGGGCCATCGAAAAACTGTTTTTT
TRBV21-1	.	TRBJ2-3	.	CASSKATGQPTSTDTQYF	TGTGCCAGCAGCAAAGCGACAGGACAGCCTACTAGCACAGATACGCAGTATTTT
TRBV7-6	.	TRBJ2-6	few	CASSPPGYPGANVLTF	TGTGCCAGCAGCCCCCCAGGGTACCCTGGGGCCAACGTCCTGACTTTC
TRBV9	.	TRBJ1-1	.	CASSVATGINTEAFF	TGTGCCAGCAGCGTAGCTACAGGGATTAACACTGAAGCTTTCTTT
TRBV10-1	.	TRBJ2-1	few	CASRLLGGLYNEQFF	TGCGCCAGCAGGCTTTTAGGTGGGCTCTACAATGAGCAGTTCTTC
TRBV7-8	TRBD1	TRBJ1-4	few	CASRGTGLTNEKLFF	TGTGCCAGCAGGGGGACAGGGCTAACTAATGAAAAACTGTTTTTT
TRBV29-1	.	TRBJ1-2	many	CSVVRGPEGYTF	TGCAGCGTGGTTCGAGGGCCAGAAGGCTACACCTTC
TRBV27	TRBD2	TRBJ2-7	.	CASSLSLAGFYEQYF	TGTGCCAGCAGTTTATCACTAGCGGGTTTCTACGAGCAGTACTTC
TRBV18	.	TRBJ2-6	.	CASSPLTVRGANVLTF	TGTGCCAGCTCACCACTGACAGTTCGTGGGGCCAACGTCCTGACTTTC
TRBV7-9	TRBD1	TRBJ2-5	.	CASSRDRGFQETQYF	TGTGCCAGCAGCCGGGACAGGGGATTCCAAGAGACCCAGTACTTC
TRBV29-1	TRBD1	TRBJ1-1	.	CSVEYGTAMNTEALF	TGCAGCGTTGAATACGGGACAGCCATGAACACTGAAGCTCTCTTT
TRBV6-5	.	TRBJ2-7	.	CASSRLGDPYEQYF	TGTGCCAGCAGTCGACTCGGGGATCCCTACGAGCAGTACTTC
TRBV27	.	TRBJ2-1	few	CASSLFNLPLNEQFF	TGTGCCAGCAGTTTGTTTAACTTACCTCTGAATGAGCAGTTCTTC
TRBV7-2	.	TRBJ1-4	.	CASSFYEGGEKLFF	TGTGCCAGCAGCTTTTATGAGGGTGGTGAAAAACTGTTTTTT
TRBV7-9	.	TRBJ2-1	.	CASSIVASDEQFF	TGTGCCAGCAGCATAGTAGCGTCCGATGAGCAGTTCTTC
TRBV30	TRBD1	TRBJ2-7	.	CAWSPRDSPSF	TGTGCCTGGAGTCCTCGGGACAGCCCGAGCTTC
TRBV7-9	.	TRBJ2-3	.	CASSPDGLSNTQYF	TGTGCCAGCAGCCCAGATGGACTTTCAAATACGCAGTATTTT
TRBV15	.	TRBJ1-4	.	CATSRDRGGSEKLFF	TGTGCCACCAGCAGAGATAGGGGAGGGAGTGAAAAACTGTTTTTT
TRBV6-5	TRBD2	TRBJ2-1	.	CASSFGLATYNEQFF	TGTGCCAGCAGTTTTGGACTAGCAACCTACAATGAGCAGTTCTTC
TRBV19	TRBD1	TRBJ1-4	.	CASSIEPDRVRRNEKLFF	TGTGCCAGTAGTATAGAACCCGACAGGGTGAGGAGGAATGAAAAACTGTTTTTT
TRBV19	.	TRBJ1-1	.	CASSIASSGLTEAFF	TGTGCCAGTAGTATAGCGTCGAGTGGGCTGACTGAAGCTTTCTTT
TRBV27	.	TRBJ2-7	.	CASTHGIEQYF	TGTGCCAGCACCCACGGGATCGAGCAGTACTTC
TRBV2	TRBD2	TRBJ2-5	.	CASSDPAGNQETQYF	TGTGCCAGCAGTGACCCAGCGGGGAACCAAGAGACCCAGTACTTC
TRBV28	TRBD1	TRBJ1-4	.	CASDPQGTGKLFF	TGTGCCTCCGACCCTCAGGGGACAGGGAAACTGTTTTTT
TRBV28	.	TRBJ1-5	.	CASSSVTGVGNQPQHF	TGTGCCAGCAGTTCCGTAACGGGGGTAGGCAATCAGCCCCAGCATTTT
TRBV12-2	.	TRBJ2-1	.	CASRNRTSRPGVDEQFF	TGTGCAAGTCGCAACCGGACTAGCCGACCCGGGGTGGATGAGCAGTTCTTC
TRBV6-1	.	TRBJ2-3	.	CASFLSGNLWAQYF	TGTGCCAGCTTTCTTTCGGGGAACCTCTGGGCGCAGTATTTT
TRBV9	.	TRBJ2-1	.	CASSVPSGNEQFF	TGTGCCAGCAGCGTCCCAAGCGGCAATGAGCAGTTCTTC
TRBV28	TRBD1	TRBJ2-3	.	CASRKESAGGQYTQYF	TGTGCCAGCAGGAAAGAGTCGGCAGGGGGCCAGTATACGCAGTATTTT